This T cell receptor (beta chain) was retrieved from a study of T cells in Graves' hyperthyroidism and ophthalmopathy. The CDR3 runs 14 residues. V lost 6 bases, J lost 6 bases, and 9 bases stayed unmatched. Amplification yielded TCR beta CDR3 regions, with RNA transcripts as the source. The HTBI set primed first-round TCR CDR3 RT-PCR. Each CDR3 protein gets one entry after TCRdb re-called the multiplex PCR reads with MiXCR. The sample includes about 600,000 distinct CDR3 sequences, around 15% of them seen just once. This clonotype has at least ten counts. Source material: blood. The V gene is TRBV12-3 or TRBV12-4, the J gene TRBJ2-3; 7 bases map to TRBD2. This TCR was sampled from a woman in her thirties or forties with Graves' ophthalmopathy. The CDR3 sequence: CASREERGGDTQYF. Here the CDR3 DNA reads TGTGCCAGCAGAGAAGAGCGGGGCGGGGATACGCAGTATTTT.